These 7 T cell receptor beta chains share one sample of origin, sequenced in a study of OX40 agonist ivuxolimab in advanced cancers. Data came from immunoSEQ multiplex PCR; TCRdb stores just in-frame clones and leaves some out. The sample lists around 80,000 clones, around 84% occurring once. The input for sequencing was CD4+ or CD8+ T cells sorted from blood, taken in a trial of the OX40 agonist ivuxolimab. These receptors were collected from an adult with an advanced solid tumor such as melanoma, head and neck, liver or kidney cancer.

The V and J genes are TRBV2 and TRBJ1-2, with 7 bases fitting TRBD1. The trim removed 6 bases at V and 6 bases at J, leaving 7 bases unmatched. The CDR3 is 13 amino acids. From germline, CDR1 is SNHLY and CDR2 FYNNEI. CDR3 DNA sequence: TGTGCCAGCAGCTACACAGGGGTCGATGGCTACACCTTC. This encodes CASSYTGVDGYTF.

The chain combines TRBV5-1 with TRBJ2-3; TRBD1 agrees at 8 bases. Germline V gene sequence: CDR1 SGHRS, CDR2 YFSETQ. Unmatched junction bases numbered 4, after V lost 1 base and J lost 0 bases. This CDR3 has 16 residues. For the CDR3, the DNA is TGCGCCAGCAGCTTGACAGGGGGAGCGAGCACAGATACGCAGTATTTT. This codes for CASSLTGGASTDTQYF. Full variable domain (missing parts from reference TRBV5-1 and TRBJ2-3): KAGVTQTPRYLIKTRGQQVTLSCSPISGHRSVSWYQQTPGQGLQFLFEYFSETQRNKGNFPGRFSGRQFSNSRSEMNVSTLELGDSALYLCASSLTGGASTDTQYFGPGTRLTVL.

The rearrangement joins TRBV9 to TRBJ2-5, with D tentatively TRBD2 (5 bases). The CDR3 contains 14 residues. Germline CDR1 is SGDLS and CDR2 is YYNGEE. V was pared by 4 bases and J by 2 bases, with 12 bases between. CDR3 in amino acids: CASSPREGQETQYF. For the CDR3, the DNA is TGTGCCAGCAGCCCCCGTGAGGGACAAGAGACCCAGTACTTC.

Regarding this clone: At one boundary the junction diverges from the germline segment, which might be a read error. The genes are TRBV7-3 and TRBJ1-1; D ambiguous. This CDR3 region has 14 residues. Germline values: CDR1 SGHTA, CDR2 FQGTGA. CDR3 nucleotide sequence: TGTGCCAGCAGCCTAACATCTCCCGGCACTGAAGCTTTCTTT. This sequence encodes CASSLTSPGTEAFF.

The chain couples TRBV29-1 to TRBJ1-1, with a weak D call TRBD1 (6 bases). This CDR3 spans 17 amino acids. Germline V gene sequence: CDR1 SQVTM, CDR2 ANQGSEA. With 1 base removed from V and 4 bases from J, the gap between germline ends came to 22 bases. CDR3 residues: CSVEGGQGVVRSTEAFF. The CDR3 bases are TGCAGCGTTGAAGGGGGGCAGGGAGTTGTGAGGAGCACTGAAGCTTTCTTT.

The chain carries TRBV18 and TRBJ1-1; D is unclear. V lost 0 bases, J lost 1 base, and 9 bases lay in between. The germline V gene encodes CDR1 KGHSH and CDR2 LQKENI. The CDR3 contains 15 residues. Written as DNA, the CDR3 is TGTGCCAGCTCACCACCGGGAGGACGGAACACTGAAGCTTTCTTT. The encoded protein is CASSPPGGRNTEAFF. The variable domain in full, with the rest retrieved from reference TRBV18 and TRBJ1-1, is NAGVMQNPRHLVRRRGQEARLRCSPMKGHSHVYWYRQLPEEGLKFMVYLQKENIIDESGMPKERFSAEFPKEGPSILRIQQVVRGDSAAYFCASSPPGGRNTEAFFGQGTRLTVV.

A single count supports this clone. The chain is built from TRBV2 and TRBJ2-3, with TRBD2 matching over 7 bases. Germline V gene sequence: CDR1 SNHLY, CDR2 FYNNEI. The junction had 3 bases not matched to a gene; V was cut back by 4 bases and J by 5 bases. The CDR3 covers 13 residues. CDR3 sequence reads: CASSGSSGDTQYF. The CDR3 coding sequence is TGTGCCAGCAGTGGGTCTAGCGGAGATACGCAGTATTTT.